These T cell receptor beta chains were read from a single sample in a study of cytomegalovirus exposure and HLA in healthy donors. Assay: immunoSEQ multiplex PCR; the TCRdb copy retains only in-frame clones and omits some. The table lists over 200,000 clones, just over 75% of them singletons, with around 2.9% in the top ten. The specimen was PBMCs. The receptors here all came from an older woman in good health and CMV-seropositive. The CDR3 runs from the conserved cysteine through the conserved F or W. A D gene is named only where the DNA matches it firmly. Part of the rows lack a size; the others show once, few, many or a class for expanded clones.

J: TRBJ1-4; length: 18; size: few; V: TRBV5-1; D: TRBD1; CDR3: CASSQAGQGRTTNEKLFF; DNA: TGCGCCAGCAGCCAAGCGGGACAGGGGCGTACAACTAATGAAAAACTGTTTTTT
J: TRBJ2-7; length: 14; size: once; V: TRBV28; D: TRBD1; CDR3: CASTGTGGSYEQYF; DNA: TGTGCCAGTACCGGGACAGGGGGCTCCTACGAGCAGTACTTC
J: TRBJ2-1; length: 13; size: .; V: TRBV30; D: TRBD2; CDR3: CAWSVKGAGAQFF; DNA: TGTGCCTGGAGTGTGAAGGGAGCGGGGGCTCAGTTCTTC
J: TRBJ1-1; length: 15; size: .; V: TRBV5-5; D: .; CDR3: CASSLAAQQNTEAFF; DNA: TGTGCCAGCAGCTTGGCCGCACAGCAGAACACTGAAGCTTTCTTT
J: TRBJ2-7; length: 14; size: many; V: TRBV28; D: TRBD2; CDR3: CASNPLRGGYEQYF; DNA: TGTGCCAGCAATCCACTACGGGGGGGCTACGAGCAGTACTTC
J: TRBJ1-4; length: 15; size: .; V: TRBV7-2; D: TRBD1; CDR3: CASSPESGQIKKLFF; DNA: TGTGCCAGCAGCCCAGAGTCGGGACAGATAAAAAAACTGTTTTTT
J: TRBJ1-1; length: 13; size: .; V: TRBV14; D: .; CDR3: CASSHGWNTEAFF; DNA: TGTGCCAGCAGCCACGGTTGGAACACTGAAGCTTTCTTT
J: TRBJ1-3; length: 13; size: .; V: TRBV10-3; D: .; CDR3: CAISGVEGNTIYF; DNA: TGTGCCATCTCGGGGGTGGAAGGAAACACCATATATTTT
J: TRBJ2-1; length: 15; size: .; V: TRBV25-1; D: .; CDR3: CASSEAQSSYNEQFF; DNA: TGTGCCAGCAGTGAAGCACAGTCTTCCTACAATGAGCAGTTCTTC
J: TRBJ1-3; length: 15; size: .; V: TRBV30; D: .; CDR3: CAWSTGQSSGNTIYF; DNA: TGTGCCTGGAGTACCGGACAGAGCTCTGGAAACACCATATATTTT
J: TRBJ2-1; length: 16; size: .; V: TRBV5-1; D: TRBD1; CDR3: CASSAFPGTGDNEQFF; DNA: TGCGCCAGCAGCGCGTTTCCCGGGACAGGGGACAATGAGCAGTTCTTC
J: TRBJ2-3; length: 16; size: .; V: TRBV6-5; D: TRBD2; CDR3: CASSSRLAGAGDTQYF; DNA: TGTGCCAGCAGTTCCAGACTAGCGGGCGCGGGAGATACGCAGTATTTT
J: TRBJ1-1; length: 14; size: .; V: TRBV30; D: TRBD1; CDR3: CAWSVTGTVTEAFF; DNA: TGTGCCTGGAGTGTGACCGGGACAGTCACTGAAGCTTTCTTT
J: TRBJ1-1; length: 15; size: .; V: TRBV5-1; D: .; CDR3: CASSLGGQRNTEAFF; DNA: TGCGCCAGCAGCTTGGGTGGACAGAGGAACACTGAAGCTTTCTTT
J: TRBJ2-2; length: 19; size: .; V: TRBV4-2; D: .; CDR3: CASHKEEGRDGKTAGELFF; DNA: TGTGCCAGCCATAAGGAGGAGGGCCGGGACGGGAAGACCGCCGGGGAGCTGTTTTTT
J: TRBJ1-6; length: 15; size: .; V: TRBV5-1; D: TRBD1; CDR3: CASRGRGQDNSPLHF; DNA: TGCGCCAGCAGGGGCAGGGGGCAGGATAATTCACCCCTCCACTTT
J: TRBJ2-7; length: 15; size: .; V: TRBV27; D: TRBD1; CDR3: CASSLYGQGFYEQYF; DNA: TGTGCCAGCAGTTTATACGGACAGGGTTTTTACGAGCAGTACTTC
J: TRBJ2-2; length: 16; size: .; V: TRBV7-9; D: TRBD2; CDR3: CASSLVPGLNTGELFF; DNA: TGTGCCAGCAGCTTAGTACCGGGACTAAACACCGGGGAGCTGTTTTTT
J: TRBJ2-3; length: 12; size: .; V: TRBV5-8; D: .; CDR3: CASSPYTDTQYF; DNA: TGTGCCAGCAGCCCGTACACAGATACGCAGTATTTT
J: TRBJ2-1; length: 16; size: .; V: TRBV7-9; D: .; CDR3: CASSYPGSSDYNEQFF; DNA: TGTGCCAGCAGCTATCCCGGGTCTAGCGACTACAATGAGCAGTTCTTC
J: TRBJ1-1; length: 15; size: .; V: TRBV27; D: .; CDR3: CASSPHGEGATEAFF; DNA: TGTGCCAGCAGTCCCCATGGGGAGGGAGCCACTGAAGCTTTCTTT
J: TRBJ1-5; length: 15; size: .; V: TRBV19; D: .; CDR3: CASSITGLSNQPQHF; DNA: TGTGCCAGTAGTATCACTGGACTTAGCAATCAGCCCCAGCATTTT
J: TRBJ1-4; length: 15; size: .; V: TRBV6-1; D: .; CDR3: CASSEAGGGSEKLFF; DNA: TGTGCCAGCAGTGAAGCCGGGGGGGGGTCTGAAAAACTGTTTTTT
J: TRBJ2-2; length: 16; size: .; V: TRBV5-1; D: .; CDR3: CASSFTGSANTGELFF; DNA: TGCGCCAGCAGCTTTACGGGATCGGCGAACACCGGGGAGCTGTTTTTT
J: TRBJ2-1; length: 15; size: once; V: TRBV5-1; D: TRBD2; CDR3: CASSLAPGLVNEQFF; DNA: TGCGCCAGCAGCTTGGCCCCGGGACTAGTTAATGAGCAGTTCTTC
J: TRBJ2-3; length: 13; size: .; V: TRBV7-2; D: .; CDR3: CASSLVRADTQYF; DNA: TGTGCCAGCAGCTTAGTGCGGGCAGATACGCAGTATTTT
J: TRBJ1-1; length: 16; size: .; V: TRBV4-3; D: TRBD1; CDR3: CASSQKWGQGSTEAFF; DNA: TGCGCCAGCAGCCAAAAATGGGGACAGGGAAGCACTGAAGCTTTCTTT
J: TRBJ2-6; length: 15; size: .; V: TRBV6-5; D: TRBD2; CDR3: CASSYRGGGANVLTF; DNA: TGTGCCAGCAGTTACCGGGGAGGGGGGGCCAACGTCCTGACTTTC
J: TRBJ2-7; length: 14; size: .; V: TRBV6-5; D: TRBD1; CDR3: CASSYGTGNYEQYF; DNA: TGTGCCAGCAGTTACGGGACAGGGAACTACGAGCAGTACTTC
J: TRBJ1-4; length: 13; size: .; V: TRBV29-1; D: TRBD1; CDR3: CSVNRGTNEKLFF; DNA: TGCAGCGTAAACAGGGGCACTAATGAAAAACTGTTTTTT
J: TRBJ2-3; length: 16; size: .; V: TRBV5-1; D: TRBD2; CDR3: CASSDSGSGGTDTQYF; DNA: TGCGCCAGCAGTGATAGCGGGAGTGGGGGCACAGATACGCAGTATTTT
J: TRBJ1-2; length: 17; size: once; V: TRBV18; D: TRBD1; CDR3: CASSPGDSQSLNYGYTF; DNA: TGTGCCAGCTCACCAGGGGACAGCCAATCGCTCAACTATGGCTACACCTTC
J: TRBJ2-7; length: 17; size: few; V: TRBV9; D: .; CDR3: CASSVGGGGSFFYEQYF; DNA: TGTGCCAGCAGCGTAGGTGGGGGAGGCAGCTTCTTCTACGAGCAGTACTTC
J: TRBJ1-2; length: 13; size: .; V: TRBV27; D: TRBD1; CDR3: CASSSSTGLSYTF; DNA: TGTGCCAGCAGTTCCTCGACAGGGCTTAGCTACACCTTC
J: TRBJ2-1; length: 16; size: .; V: TRBV5-4; D: TRBD1; CDR3: CASSWDRGRTYNEQFF; DNA: TGTGCCAGCAGCTGGGACAGGGGGCGAACCTACAATGAGCAGTTCTTC
J: TRBJ2-5; length: 15; size: few; V: TRBV2; D: TRBD2; CDR3: CASSTGTSGGETQYF; DNA: TGTGCCAGCAGCACCGGGACTAGCGGGGGAGAGACCCAGTACTTC
J: TRBJ1-2; length: 19; size: .; V: TRBV7-3; D: .; CDR3: CASSPNPGQSLYNNYGYTF; DNA: TGTGCCAGCAGCCCCAACCCCGGACAGTCCCTTTATAATAACTATGGCTACACCTTC